This T cell receptor (beta chain) was profiled in a study of blood T cells in healthy people across ages. Study findings and constraints: Per million T cells, TCR beta diversity dropped roughly linearly as age increased.

Note on this clonotype: The antigen is unknown.

The CDR3 sequence is 14 residues long. The V gene end was trimmed by 5 bases and the J gene end by 7 bases; junction bases not matched to a gene: 12. Germline loops: CDR1 DFQATT, CDR2 SNEGSKA (reference sequence). Sample-barcoded 5' priming and a J-beta primer mix drove a second PCR of 7 to 11 cycles. TCRdb itself ran the 5' RACE reads through MiXCR, one entry per CDR3 protein. The sample records around 850,000 distinct CDR3 sequences, roughly 40% being singletons. The chain carries TRBV20-1 and TRBJ2-3, with TRBD2 identical over 7 bases. The TCR comes from a man younger than 35 in good health. Sequencing was carried out using blood. This chain's CDR3 is CSAVRAGYSNTQYF. In nucleotides, the CDR3 is TGCAGTGCTGTCCGAGCGGGGTATTCGAATACGCAGTATTTT.